The 23 T cell receptor beta chains listed next were all sequenced from one sample in a study of T cells after yellow fever vaccination. One entry per CDR3 protein results from TCRdb running MiXCR on the 5' RACE reads. The table lists 68,000 or so distinct CDR3 sequences, 6% to 7.5% of them singletons. Sequenced material: CD8+ T cells sorted from PBMCs, taken 15 days after the yellow fever booster vaccination. These receptors were obtained from a man aged 25-45 years who received the YFV17D yellow fever vaccine.

This clonotype has a count of ten or more. The chain is built from TRBV5-6 and TRBJ2-7; TRBD2 matches at 9 bases. Germline lookup yields CDR1 SGHDT and CDR2 YYEEEE. The ends lost 0 bases at V and 4 bases at J; junction bases unmatched: 5. The CDR3 is 15 amino acids. The CDR3 DNA follows: TGTGCCAGCAGCTTGGCCTTAGCGGGGGTGTACGAGCAGTACTTC. The encoded protein is CASSLALAGVYEQYF.

This clonotype was found many times. This chain uses TRBV12-3 or TRBV12-4 with TRBJ2-7; TRBD1 matches 9 bases. This CDR3 has 13 amino acids. V lost 4 bases and J lost 4; bases outside the gene matches: 2. CDR3 residues: CASSSGTGYEQYF. The CDR3 DNA reads as TGTGCCAGCAGTTCCGGGACAGGGTACGAGCAGTACTTC.

This clonotype was counted at least ten times. The chain carries TRBV6-5 and TRBJ2-7, with D possibly TRBD1 on 6 matching bases. CDR3 length: 17 residues. The V end lost 4 bases, the J end lost 5 bases, and 24 bases lay between the germline ends. CDR1 is MNHEY and CDR2 is SVGAGI in the germline V gene. In DNA, the CDR3 is TGTGCCAGCAGTTCAACTCGGGACATATGGATAAGTCACGAGCAGTACTTC. Translating it yields CASSSTRDIWISHEQYF.

This clonotype was recorded at least ten times. V gene TRBV4-3 combines with J gene TRBJ2-1, with TRBD2 identical over 9 bases. The CDR3 sequence is 12 residues long. Germline CDR1 and CDR2: LGHNA and YSLEER. V lost 2 bases, J lost 13 bases, and 3 bases stayed unmatched. DNA for the CDR3: TGCGCCAGCAGCCAAACCGGGACTAGCCAGTTCTTC. Residues: CASSQTGTSQFF.

This clonotype was observed a few times. The gene calls are TRBV7-9 and TRBJ2-7; 7 bases map to TRBD2. Trimming at V came to 2 bases and at J to 7 bases, leaving 11 bases not matched to a gene. The CDR3 contains 15 residues. Looked up from germline, CDR1 is SEHNR and CDR2 is FQNEAQ (reference sequence). CDR3 sequence: CASSLTLANPWEQYF. In nucleotides, the CDR3 is TGTGCCAGCAGCTTAACACTAGCGAACCCCTGGGAGCAGTACTTC.

This clonotype showed up many times. This chain uses TRBV5-1 with TRBJ2-5; D is uncertain. The CDR3 is 15 amino acids. V was shortened by 1 base and J by 4 bases, with 14 bases between the two germline ends. The germline CDR1 and CDR2 sequences are SGHRS and YFSETQ. DNA for the CDR3: TGCGCCAGCAGCTTGTTATCTTCGGGTGTAGAGACCCAGTACTTC. Translation: CASSLLSSGVETQYF.

This clonotype has just a few counts. The J gene is TRBJ1-5, the V gene TRBV5-1; D is unclear. Germline-derived CDR1 and CDR2 are SGHRS and YFSETQ. V was trimmed by 4 bases and J by 1 base, leaving 12 bases between them. This CDR3 contains 15 residues. The CDR3, as DNA: TGCGCCAGCAGCCTAGGCCACGGAAGCAATCAGCCCCAGCATTTT. It yields the protein CASSLGHGSNQPQHF.

This clonotype came up many times. The chain recombines TRBV4-3 with TRBJ2-1, with D possibly being TRBD1 or TRBD2 (5 bases each). With 3 bases removed from V and 10 bases from J, the gap between germline ends came to 13 bases. CDR1 is LGHNA, CDR2 YSLEER, per germline. The CDR3 runs to 13 residues. CDR3 DNA: TGCGCCAGCAGCCAGGCCCTCTGGGGGGAGCAGTTCTTC. Protein sequence: CASSQALWGEQFF.

The chain employs TRBV13 and TRBJ2-7; 13 bases fit TRBD2. Germline CDR1 and CDR2: PRHDT and FYEKMQ (reference sequence). The CDR3 is 15 amino acids. Germline trimming cut 4 bases from V and 4 bases from J; bases unmatched to any gene: 4. CDR3 residues: CASSSRTSGSYEQYF. CDR3 in DNA: TGTGCCAGCAGCTCCCGGACTAGCGGGAGTTACGAGCAGTACTTC.

Many counts were recorded for this clonotype. CDR3 region: CASSEMTGGLYEQYF. The CDR3 bases are TGCGCCAGCAGCGAGATGACAGGGGGGCTCTACGAGCAGTACTTC. This chain uses TRBV5-1 with TRBJ2-7; 9 bases match TRBD1. J was trimmed by 3 bases and V by 4 bases; bases with no gene match: 8. The germline gives CDR1 SGHRS, CDR2 YFSETQ. This CDR3 region has 15 residues. The whole variable domain, remainder taken from reference TRBV5-1 and TRBJ2-7, is KAGVTQTPRYLIKTRGQQVTLSCSPISGHRSVSWYQQTPGQGLQFLFEYFSETQRNKGNFPGRFSGRQFSNSRSEMNVSTLELGDSALYLCASSEMTGGLYEQYFGPGTRLTVT.

The chain is built from TRBV5-1 and TRBJ1-5; TRBD1 might be the D (6 bases). Germline CDR1 and CDR2: SGHRS and YFSETQ. The CDR3 consists of 13 residues. Trimming removed 2 bases from V and 4 bases from J, with 7 bases in between. For the CDR3, the DNA is TGCGCCAGCAGCTTTAGGGGGAATCAGCCCCAGCATTTT. It translates to CASSFRGNQPQHF. The full variable domain, rest sourced from reference TRBV5-1 and TRBJ1-5, is KAGVTQTPRYLIKTRGQQVTLSCSPISGHRSVSWYQQTPGQGLQFLFEYFSETQRNKGNFPGRFSGRQFSNSRSEMNVSTLELGDSALYLCASSFRGNQPQHFGDGTRLSIL.

This clonotype has ten or more counts. J is TRBJ2-3 and V is TRBV19; tentatively, D is TRBD2 (5 bases). CDR3 size: 15 residues. V lost 3 bases, J lost 0 bases, and 10 bases lay in between. CDR1 and CDR2 from the germline V gene are LNHDA and SQIVND (reference sequence). CDR3 DNA sequence: TGTGCCAGTAGTATCGGTGGGAGTAGCACAGATACGCAGTATTTT. As protein: CASSIGGSSTDTQYF.

The V gene is TRBV2, the J gene TRBJ1-1; 7 bases are a match to TRBD1. Trimming removed 6 bases from V and 4 bases from J; junction bases left unmatched: 14. CDR3 size: 16 residues. Germline lookup yields CDR1 SNHLY and CDR2 FYNNEI. The DNA of the CDR3 is TGTGCCAGCAGGGGAGAAAGGTGGGGACAGACCACTGAAGCTTTCTTT. Translation gives CASRGERWGQTTEAFF.

In this sample, this clonotype turned up many times. V is TRBV6-5 and J is TRBJ1-1; a possible D gene is TRBD1 (5 bases). CDR3 length: 15 residues. Germline V gene lookup returns CDR1 MNHEY and CDR2 SVGAGI. The V end was cut by 1 base, the J end by 4 bases, with 13 bases between. The CDR3 DNA reads TGTGCCAGCAGTTACTTCCAGGGATCTGGCACTGAAGCTTTCTTT. This codes for CASSYFQGSGTEAFF.

This clonotype appeared many times. The genes are TRBV7-8 and TRBJ1-1; 8 bases agree with TRBD1. Germline CDR1 SGHVS, CDR2 FQNEAQ. The V and J ends lost 1 base and 7 bases, in that order; junction bases with no gene match: 14. The CDR3 sequence is 17 residues long. As DNA, the CDR3 is TGTGCCAGCAGCTTAGGAGGGACAGGCGGTTTTTTGAGTGAAGCTTTCTTT. Its translation: CASSLGGTGGFLSEAFF.

This clonotype was picked up many times. The CDR3 DNA follows: TGTGCCAGCAGCGGATTGCGGGCCCGTAACTATGGCTACACCTTC. It specifies CASSGLRARNYGYTF. The chain couples TRBV9 to TRBJ1-2; D not resolved. The germline gives CDR1 SGDLS, CDR2 YYNGEE. The V end lost 3 bases, the J end lost 1 base, and 13 bases lay between the germline ends. The CDR3 covers 15 residues.

This clonotype was recorded at least ten times. This sequence joins TRBV12-3 or TRBV12-4 and TRBJ1-1; no firm D call. Trimming removed 0 bases from V and 7 bases from J, with 9 bases in between. The CDR3 is 13 amino acids. The CDR3 here is CASSLAVLGEAFF. CDR3 nucleotide sequence: TGTGCCAGCAGTTTAGCGGTATTGGGTGAAGCTTTCTTT.

This clonotype was detected many times. The rearrangement uses TRBV27 and TRBJ2-2; 12 positions agree with TRBD2. Trimming at V came to 5 bases and at J to 7 bases, leaving 8 bases not matched to a gene. The germline gives CDR1 MNHEY, CDR2 SMNVEV (reference sequence). This CDR3 spans 16 amino acids. This CDR3 is CASSPLAGGPIGELFF. As DNA, the CDR3 is TGTGCCAGCAGTCCCCTAGCGGGAGGGCCGATCGGGGAGCTGTTTTTT.

By share of the sample, this clonotype is medium-sized (0.01 to 0.1%). The chain joins TRBV27 to TRBJ2-2, with no clear D. The CDR3 sequence is 13 residues long. Germline CDR1 is MNHEY and CDR2 is SMNVEV (reference sequence). V lost 3 bases to trimming and J lost 6 bases, with 8 bases between them. The CDR3 DNA sequence: TGTGCCAGCAGTTTTAAGGCTTCCGGGGAGCTGTTTTTT. Protein sequence: CASSFKASGELFF.

This clonotype was counted at least ten times. This chain joins TRBV18 and TRBJ2-2; 7 bases are shared with TRBD2. The J segment lost 5 bases and the V segment lost 8 bases, leaving 11 bases of the junction unmatched. Germline CDR1 reads KGHSH; CDR2 reads LQKENI. The CDR3 consists of 15 residues. CDR3 in amino acids: CASSPGRGETGELFF. In DNA form, the CDR3 reads TGTGCCAGCAGCCCTGGGAGGGGTGAAACCGGGGAGCTGTTTTTT.

This clonotype was seen many times. This chain connects TRBV9 to TRBJ2-1; the D gene is possibly TRBD1 (5 bases). The germline V and J ends were trimmed by 3 bases and 3 bases, with 7 bases remaining between them. This CDR3 is built from 13 residues. The germline CDR1 and CDR2 sequences are SGDLS and YYNGEE. The CDR3 protein is CASSEDIYNEQFF. Written as DNA, the CDR3 is TGTGCCAGCAGCGAGGACATCTACAATGAGCAGTTCTTC.

In its sample, this clonotype was seen many times. This chain links TRBV5-5 with TRBJ2-7; no reliable D call. V lost 2 bases and J 4 bases, leaving 10 bases between the germline ends. From germline, CDR1 is SGHKS and CDR2 YYEKEE (reference sequence). CDR3 size: 13 residues. The CDR3 region has the DNA TGTGCCAGCAGCTTAGAGTTGGTTTACGAGCAGTACTTC. Amino acid sequence: CASSLELVYEQYF.

The sample holds many counts of this clonotype. The rearrangement links TRBV28 to TRBJ2-7; 7 bases are shared with TRBD2. Per germline, CDR1 MDHEN and CDR2 SYDVKM. The CDR3 runs to 16 residues. V lost 7 bases to trimming and J lost 5 bases; unmatched junction nucleotides: 17. CDR3 nucleotides: TGTGCCAGCAACCCACTCCGGGGGAGGGCCGTGGACGAGCAGTACTTC. Its translation is CASNPLRGRAVDEQYF.